This T cell receptor beta chain was captured by sequencing in a study of T-cell reconstitution after alpha-beta-depleted transplantation in children. Unmatched junction bases numbered 4, after V lost 4 bases and J lost 1 base. Per germline, CDR1 LGHDT and CDR2 YNNKEL (reference sequence). This CDR3 has 17 amino acids. This clonotype was found a few times. The antigen is unknown. Notes on the study in general: Counts and diversity of T cells one year after transplant came mostly from newly produced T cells. Day-60 TCRbeta diversity that was high in some patients was derived from surviving recipient T cells and thymic progenitors. Several hundred rapidly expanded clones from non-depleted graft cells reportedly supplied alpha-beta T cells about two months post-transplant.

For TCRbeta, the library was prepared with unique molecular identifiers. TCRdb re-derived calls from the PCR reads in MiXCR, one entry per CDR3 protein. Altogether about 150,000 distinct CDR3 sequences are present, around 10% being singletons, with the ten largest covering about a sixth. The origin of this receptor is a female patient under 10 years old who had a stem cell transplant for congenital amegakaryocytic thrombocytopenia, so the T cells may come from the graft donor. J is TRBJ2-6 and V is TRBV3-1, with 10 bases lining up with TRBD2. The sample here was PBMCs, mostly from graft donor cells, taken 180 days after TCRalphabeta/CD19-depleted stem cell transplant. CDR3 sequence reads: CASSLLAGVSGANVLTF. For the CDR3, the DNA is TGTGCCAGCAGCCTCCTAGCGGGAGTATCTGGGGCCAACGTCCTGACTTTC. Drawing the rest from reference TRBV3-1 and TRBJ2-6, the complete variable domain is DTAVSQTPKYLVTQMGNDKSIKCEQNLGHDTMYWYKQDSKKFLKIMFSYNNKELIINETVPNRFSPKSPDKAHLNLHINSLELGDSAVYFCASSLLAGVSGANVLTFGAGSRLTVL.